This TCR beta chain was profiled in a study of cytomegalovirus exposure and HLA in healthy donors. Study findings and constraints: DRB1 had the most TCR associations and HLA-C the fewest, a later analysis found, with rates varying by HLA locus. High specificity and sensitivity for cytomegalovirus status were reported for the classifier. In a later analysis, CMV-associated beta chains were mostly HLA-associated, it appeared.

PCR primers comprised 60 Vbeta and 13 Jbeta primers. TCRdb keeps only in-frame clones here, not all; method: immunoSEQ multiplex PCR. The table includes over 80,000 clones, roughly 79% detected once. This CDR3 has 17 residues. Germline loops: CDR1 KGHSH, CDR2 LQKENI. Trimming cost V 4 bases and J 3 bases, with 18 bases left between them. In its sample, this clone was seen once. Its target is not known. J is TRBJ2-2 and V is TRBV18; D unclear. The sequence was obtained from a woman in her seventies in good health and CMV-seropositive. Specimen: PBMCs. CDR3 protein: CASSQLLEKIHTGELFF. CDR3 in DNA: TGTGCCAGCTCACAACTCCTAGAGAAGATTCACACCGGGGAGCTGTTTTTT.